This entry concerns a single TCR beta chain. Antigen: not known. The data were taken from a study of CD8+CD57+ T cells in acquired aplastic anemia. Study outcomes and limitations: Sharing between patients and controls was observed for twenty-nine CD8+ CDR3 sequences. Relative to total CD4+ and CD8+ pools, CD8+CD57+ cells had lower diversity in patients.

This CDR3 is 13 amino acids long. Trimming removed 7 bases at V and 3 bases at J, with 13 bases between. Germline values: CDR1 SQVTM, CDR2 ANQGSEA. Genomic DNA acted as the template from which TCR beta VDJ combination and CDR3 sequence profiling were carried out. TCRdb independently ran MiXCR on the reads; one entry per CDR3 protein. The sample has approximately 21,000 distinct CDR3 sequences, 40% seen once. Sequencing involved patients with CD8+CD57+ cell expansion previously shown by flow cytometry. Acquired aplastic anemia of severe grade affected all patients. Blood was sampled before the patients had received any therapy.

This sequence originates from a human donor with aplastic anemia. The sequencing input was CD8+CD57+ T cells sorted from PBMCs. Subset of the sample: bead-enriched CD8+CD57+ effector memory T cells from SAA patients. The genes are TRBV29-1 and TRBJ1-5; unclear D gene. In DNA form, the CDR3 reads TGCAGCGCTACTGGAGGGCCCAATCAGCCCCAGCATTTT. Protein product: CSATGGPNQPQHF.